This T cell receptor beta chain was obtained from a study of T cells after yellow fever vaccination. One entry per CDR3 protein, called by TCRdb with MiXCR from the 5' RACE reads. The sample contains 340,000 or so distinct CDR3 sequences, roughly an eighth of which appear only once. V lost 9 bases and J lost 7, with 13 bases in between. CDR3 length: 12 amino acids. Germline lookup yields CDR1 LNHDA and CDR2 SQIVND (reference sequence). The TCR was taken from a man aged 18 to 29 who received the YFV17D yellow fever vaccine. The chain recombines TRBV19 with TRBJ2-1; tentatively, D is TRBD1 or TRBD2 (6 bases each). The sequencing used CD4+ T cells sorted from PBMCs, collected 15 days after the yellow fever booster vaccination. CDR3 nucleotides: TGTGCCAGCCGGGGGCCGGGGAATGAGCAGTTCTTC. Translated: CASRGPGNEQFF.